The 26 T cell receptor beta chains reported below all come from one sample, sequenced in a study of PD-1 blockade in classical Hodgkin lymphoma. Time point given: cycle 4 day 1 (C4D1), after less than 7 weeks of nivolumab. Every single patient, without exception, relapsed after autologous stem cell transplantation, and brentuximab vedotin exposure varied. Assay: immunoSEQ multiplex PCR; the TCRdb copy retains only in-frame clones and omits some. Here the sample spans 15,000 to 20,000 clones, 75% to 85% being singletons. The sequencing used peripheral blood mononuclear cells (PBMCs), collected before the fourth cycle of nivolumab. The receptors originated from a human donor with classical Hodgkin lymphoma.

The chain joins TRBV29-1 to TRBJ2-1, with a possible D match to TRBD2 (6 bases). The V and J ends lost 1 base and 4 bases respectively, with 11 bases between them. CDR3 size: 14 residues. Germline CDR1 reads SQVTM; CDR2 reads ANQGSEA. CDR3 protein: CSVEVRGGYNEQFF. CDR3 bases: TGCAGCGTTGAAGTTAGGGGAGGATACAATGAGCAGTTCTTC.

This chain connects TRBV5-4 to TRBJ1-2; D is unresolved. Germline assignment: CDR1 SGHNT and CDR2 YYREEE (reference sequence). The CDR3 is 12 residues long. V shed 0 bases and J shed 8 bases, with 8 bases lying between them. The CDR3 loop reads CASSLEGWGYTF. The CDR3 DNA reads TGTGCCAGCAGCTTGGAGGGTTGGGGCTACACCTTC.

J is TRBJ2-6 and V is TRBV10-3; 7 bases match TRBD1. CDR1 ENHRY and CDR2 SYGVKD come from the germline V gene. The CDR3 has 17 residues. V dropped 7 bases and J dropped 1; count of bases not matched to a gene: 10. The DNA for the CDR3 is TGTGCCATCACTCGAGACAGGGTGGGGTCTGGGGCCAACGTCCTGACTTTC. Protein product: CAITRDRVGSGANVLTF.

This clone appeared a few times. The rearrangement links TRBV28 to TRBJ1-5; no clear D gene. The CDR3 is made up of 15 amino acids. The V gene's germline CDR1 is MDHEN and CDR2 SYDVKM. Trimming left V 3 bases short and J 0 bases short, with 9 bases between. The chain's CDR3 is CASSFEGYSNQPQHF. Written as DNA, the CDR3 is TGTGCCAGCAGTTTCGAGGGTTATAGCAATCAGCCCCAGCATTTT. Based on the CDR3 plus reference TRBV28 and TRBJ1-5, the full variable domain is DVKVTQSSRYLVKRTGEKVFLECVQDMDHENMFWYRQDPGLGLRLIYFSYDVKMKEKGDIPEGYSVSREKKERFSLILESASTNQTSMYLCASSFEGYSNQPQHFGDGTRLSIL.

This clone was detected once. The V gene is TRBV27, the J gene TRBJ2-2; no firm D call. CDR1 is MNHEY and CDR2 is SMNVEV in the germline V gene (reference sequence). There are 13 residues in the CDR3. The CDR3 loop reads CAEWAPNTGELFF. The CDR3 coding sequence is TGTGCTGAGTGGGCACCGAACACCGGGGAGCTGTTTTTT.

Turning to this clone: This CDR3 is also generated by other DNA sequences in the sample. The chain couples TRBV18 to TRBJ2-5, with no clear D. V lost 2 bases and J 3 bases, leaving 1 base between the germline ends. The CDR3 runs 11 residues. Germline CDR1 reads KGHSH; CDR2 reads LQKENI. The CDR3 here is CASSPEETQYF. The CDR3 nucleotides are TGTGCCAGCTCACCAGAAGAGACCCAGTACTTC.

In its sample, this clone was seen a few times. The V gene is TRBV30, the J gene TRBJ1-5; a weak D match, TRBD1 (6 bases). The CDR3 covers 13 residues. V was trimmed by 3 bases and J by 5 bases, leaving 11 bases between them. Germline V gives CDR1 GTSNPN, CDR2 SVGIG (reference sequence). In nucleotides, the CDR3 is TGTGCCTGGAGCAGGGGCGTTGATCAGCCCCAGCATTTT. This encodes CAWSRGVDQPQHF.

The chain couples TRBV29-1 to TRBJ1-4; a weak D match, TRBD1 (6 bases). V lost 6 bases and J 8 bases, leaving 16 bases between the germline ends. The germline V gene encodes CDR1 SQVTM and CDR2 ANQGSEA. The CDR3 has 13 residues. The DNA for the CDR3 is TGCAGCGTCACAGGGTTGGAGGGAGAAAAACTGTTTTTT. Its protein is CSVTGLEGEKLFF. Supplemented by reference TRBV29-1 and TRBJ1-4, the full variable domain reads SAVISQKPSRDICQRGTSLTIQCQVDSQVTMMFWYRQQPGQSLTLIATANQGSEATYESGFVIDKFPISRPNLTFSTLTVSNMSPEDSSIYLCSVTGLEGEKLFFGSGTQLSVL.

This clone was counted only a few times. The rearrangement joins TRBV25-1 to TRBJ1-4; maybe TRBD1 (6 bases). The CDR3 extends over 16 amino acids. The germline CDR1 and CDR2 sequences are MGHDK and SYGVNS. V was shortened by 0 bases and J by 5 bases, with 13 bases between the two germline ends. The CDR3 loop reads CASSEYKTGLNEKLFF. The DNA of the CDR3 is TGTGCCAGCAGTGAATACAAGACAGGCCTCAATGAAAAACTGTTTTTT.

The chain combines TRBV7-2 with TRBJ1-2; D gene uncertain. Germline V gene lookup returns CDR1 SGHTA and CDR2 FQGNSA. CDR3 size: 12 residues. V was clipped by 0 bases and J by 10 bases, with 9 bases between them. CDR3 sequence (DNA): TGTGCCAGCAGCTTAGCGGGCGGATCCTACACCTTC. Its translation is CASSLAGGSYTF.

This CDR3 is CASSYGLAGGPSYNEQFF. The CDR3 region has the DNA TGTGCCAGCAGTTACGGACTAGCGGGAGGGCCTTCCTACAATGAGCAGTTCTTC. The chain uses TRBV27 and TRBJ2-1; 15 positions agree with TRBD2. The length of the CDR3 is 18 residues. V lost 4 bases to trimming and J lost 1 base; unmatched junction nucleotides: 5. The V gene's germline CDR1 is MNHEY and CDR2 SMNVEV (reference sequence).

This clone was recorded only once. The rearrangement uses TRBV29-1 and TRBJ1-2; 8 bases are shared with TRBD1. Per germline, CDR1 SQVTM and CDR2 ANQGSEA. The V gene end was trimmed by 4 bases and the J gene end by 4 bases; junction bases not matched to a gene: 11. The CDR3 consists of 15 residues. CDR3 DNA: TGCAGCGTTGGGGGAGGACAGGGAGTTCGCTATGGCTACACCTTC. Protein product: CSVGGGQGVRYGYTF.

The rearrangement links TRBV19 to TRBJ1-5, with 8 bases matching TRBD1. The length of the CDR3 is 16 residues. With V trimmed by 5 bases and J by 11 bases, 17 bases remained unmatched. Germline CDR1 LNHDA, CDR2 SQIVND (reference sequence). For the CDR3, the DNA is TGTGCCAGTAGTTATCGCTCCGGACAGGGTGCCACAGCCCAGCATTTT. It specifies CASSYRSGQGATAQHF.

The chain couples TRBV18 to TRBJ2-5; 11 nucleotides line up with TRBD1. V trimming: 2 bases; J trimming: 4 bases; junction bases outside the gene matches: 3. This CDR3 region has 15 residues. Germline assignment: CDR1 KGHSH and CDR2 LQKENI. CDR3 DNA: TGTGCCAGCTCACCATGGACAGGGGGCCGAGAGACCCAGTACTTC. Its protein is CASSPWTGGRETQYF.

The rearrangement links TRBV5-1 to TRBJ1-3; D is perhaps TRBD1 (6 bases). CDR3 length equals 16 residues. V was cut by 0 bases and J by 7 bases, with 17 bases left in between. Looked up from germline, CDR1 is SGHRS and CDR2 is YFSETQ. The CDR3 region is CASSLGQVPTGNTIYF. The CDR3 DNA reads as TGCGCCAGCAGCTTGGGACAGGTCCCGACGGGGAACACCATATATTTT.

The CDR3 bases are TGTGCCAGCAGGCAGGGACAGGGGCCCTCCTACGAGCAGTACGTC. As protein: CASRQGQGPSYEQYV. The chain is built from TRBV28 and TRBJ2-7; 10 nucleotides align to TRBD1. This CDR3 has 15 amino acids. Germline CDR1 is MDHEN and CDR2 is SYDVKM. Trimming at V came to 6 bases and at J to 0 bases, leaving 5 bases not matched to a gene.

This clone was counted a single time. This sequence joins TRBV6-6 and TRBJ1-1, with 11 bases matching TRBD1. J lost 1 base, V lost 8 bases, and 9 bases had no gene match. The germline V gene has CDR1 MNHNY and CDR2 SVGAGI (reference sequence). This CDR3 has 16 amino acids. The CDR3 nucleotides read TGTGCCAGCCGAGGGACAGGGGGGAAGGCGAACACTGAAGCTTTCTTT. Its protein is CASRGTGGKANTEAFF.

The chain links TRBV14 to TRBJ1-1, with a tentative D call TRBD1 (5 bases). The CDR3 loop spans 13 amino acids. V was pared by 4 bases and J by 11 bases, with 17 bases between. The germline V gene encodes CDR1 SGHDN and CDR2 FVKESK. The CDR3 DNA sequence: TGTGCCAGCAGCCTCCACGTGGGGAGGGGTGCTTTCTTT. Translating it yields CASSLHVGRGAFF.

The gene calls are TRBV11-2 and TRBJ2-7; 10 bases are a match to TRBD1. The CDR3 spans 17 residues. The V gene's germline CDR1 is SGHAT and CDR2 FQNNGV. V trimming: 2 bases; J trimming: 6 bases; junction bases outside the gene matches: 13. CDR3 amino acids: CASSLSSGTGVLSEQYV. CDR3 DNA sequence: TGTGCCAGCAGCTTAAGCTCCGGGACAGGGGTCTTGTCCGAGCAGTACGTC.

The chain links TRBV5-5 to TRBJ2-3, with 7 bases lining up with TRBD2. With 4 bases clipped from V and 0 bases from J, the junction kept 5 bases outside the gene matches. The CDR3 length is 15 residues. Germline V lookup: CDR1 SGHKS, CDR2 YYEKEE (reference sequence). CDR3 sequence: CASSVTSASTDTQYF. The CDR3 DNA reads as TGTGCCAGCAGCGTTACTAGCGCTAGCACAGATACGCAGTATTTT.

This sequence joins TRBV2 and TRBJ2-7, with no clear D. CDR3 length equals 19 residues. V shed 5 bases and J shed 4 bases, with 30 bases lying between them. From germline, CDR1 is SNHLY and CDR2 FYNNEI. CDR3 DNA: TGTGCCAGCAGTTTAGGGCCGTCTCCCTTTCAATCCCAGATTTACGAGCAGTACGTC. Encoded protein: CASSLGPSPFQSQIYEQYV.

This clone turned up a few times. The chain combines TRBV28 with TRBJ1-5; D remains ambiguous. Deletions cut 7 bases from V and 0 bases from J, with 13 bases between. Germline V gene data show CDR1 as MDHEN and CDR2 as SYDVKM. CDR3 length equals 15 residues. The CDR3 DNA follows: TGTGCCAGCACTCGATACAGCGATAGCAATCAGCCCCAGCATTTT. This codes for CASTRYSDSNQPQHF.

This clone was detected only a few times. The chain has TRBV5-5 and TRBJ2-3; D unclear. Germline values: CDR1 SGHKS, CDR2 YYEKEE (reference sequence). Trimming left V 2 bases short and J 2 bases short, with 6 bases between. This CDR3 has 13 amino acids. The CDR3 is CASSFYNTDTQYF. The CDR3 DNA reads as TGTGCCAGCAGCTTTTATAACACAGATACGCAGTATTTT.

This sequence joins TRBV5-1 and TRBJ2-7; 9 bases agree with TRBD2. Germline trimming cut 0 bases from V and 5 bases from J; bases unmatched to any gene: 6. Per the germline V gene, CDR1 is SGHRS and CDR2 is YFSETQ. The CDR3 consists of 15 residues. The CDR3 sequence is CASSLVASGIDEQYF. The CDR3 region has the DNA TGCGCCAGCAGCTTGGTAGCTAGCGGGATCGACGAGCAGTACTTC.

The chain links TRBV25-1 to TRBJ1-6, with D possibly being TRBD1 (5 bases). Germline CDR1 is MGHDK and CDR2 is SYGVNS. V lost 6 bases, J lost 7 bases, and 13 bases lay in between. The CDR3 runs to 14 residues. The CDR3 protein is CASSILGGNSPLHF. The CDR3 nucleotides are TGTGCCAGCAGCATTTTGGGGGGAAATTCACCCCTCCACTTT.

The chain recombines TRBV10-3 with TRBJ2-2; D may correspond to TRBD1 or TRBD2 (5 bases each). V was clipped by 10 bases and J by 4 bases, with 19 bases between them. Germline-derived CDR1 and CDR2 are ENHRY and SYGVKD. The CDR3 runs to 15 residues. CDR3 region: CASWGISTGTGELFF. The CDR3 DNA follows: TGTGCCAGTTGGGGGATCTCGACGGGCACCGGGGAGCTGTTTTTT.